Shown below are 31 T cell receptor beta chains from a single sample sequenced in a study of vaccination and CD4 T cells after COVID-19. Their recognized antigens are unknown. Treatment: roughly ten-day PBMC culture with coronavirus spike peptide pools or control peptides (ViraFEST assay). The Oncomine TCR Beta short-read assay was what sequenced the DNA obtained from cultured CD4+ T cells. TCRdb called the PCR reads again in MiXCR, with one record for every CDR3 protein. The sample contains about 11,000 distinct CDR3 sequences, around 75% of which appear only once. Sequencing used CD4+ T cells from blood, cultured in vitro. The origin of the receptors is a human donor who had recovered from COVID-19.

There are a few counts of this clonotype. This chain's CDR3 is CASSGQGGNQPQHF. CDR3 in DNA: TGTGCCAGCAGTGGGCAGGGAGGCAATCAGCCCCAGCATTTT. This sequence joins TRBV2 and TRBJ1-5, with a weak D call TRBD1 (5 bases). The CDR3 totals 14 residues. CDR1 is SNHLY, CDR2 FYNNEI, per germline. V shed 4 bases and J shed 2 bases, with 9 bases lying between them.

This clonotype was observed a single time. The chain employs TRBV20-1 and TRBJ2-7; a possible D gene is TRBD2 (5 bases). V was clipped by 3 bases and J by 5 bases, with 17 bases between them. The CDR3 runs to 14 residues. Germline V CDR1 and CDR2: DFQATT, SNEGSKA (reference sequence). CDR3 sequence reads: CSASRSGSSNEQYF. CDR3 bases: TGCAGTGCTAGTCGGAGCGGAAGTTCCAACGAGCAGTACTTC.

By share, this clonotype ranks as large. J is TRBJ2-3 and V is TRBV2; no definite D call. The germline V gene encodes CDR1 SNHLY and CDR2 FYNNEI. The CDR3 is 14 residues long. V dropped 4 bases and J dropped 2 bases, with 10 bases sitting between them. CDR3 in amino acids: CASSGEAYTDTQYF. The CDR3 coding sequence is TGTGCCAGCAGTGGTGAGGCCTACACAGATACGCAGTATTTT.

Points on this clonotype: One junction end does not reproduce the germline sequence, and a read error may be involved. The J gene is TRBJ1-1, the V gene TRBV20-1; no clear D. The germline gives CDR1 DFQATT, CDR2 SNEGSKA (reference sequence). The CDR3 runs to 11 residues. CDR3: CNALPPPEAFF. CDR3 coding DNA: TGCAATGCTCTACCCCCCCCTGAAGCTTTCTTT.

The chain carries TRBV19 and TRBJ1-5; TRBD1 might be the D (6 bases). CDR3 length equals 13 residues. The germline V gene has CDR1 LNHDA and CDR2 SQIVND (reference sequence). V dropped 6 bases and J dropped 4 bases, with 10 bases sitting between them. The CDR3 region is CASRETGNQPQHF. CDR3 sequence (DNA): TGTGCCAGTAGGGAAACAGGGAATCAGCCCCAGCATTTT.

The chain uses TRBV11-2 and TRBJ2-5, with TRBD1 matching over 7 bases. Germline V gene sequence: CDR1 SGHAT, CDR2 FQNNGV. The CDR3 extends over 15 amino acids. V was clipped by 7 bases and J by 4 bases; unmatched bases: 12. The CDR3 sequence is CASNVRGTERETQYF. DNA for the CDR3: TGTGCCAGCAACGTTAGGGGGACAGAGAGAGAGACCCAGTACTTC.

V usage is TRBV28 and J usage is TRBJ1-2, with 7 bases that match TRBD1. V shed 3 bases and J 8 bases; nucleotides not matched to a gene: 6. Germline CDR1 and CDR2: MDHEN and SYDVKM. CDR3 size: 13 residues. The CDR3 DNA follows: TGTGCCAGCAGTTTTACAGGGGTAGGAGGCTACACCTTC. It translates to CASSFTGVGGYTF.

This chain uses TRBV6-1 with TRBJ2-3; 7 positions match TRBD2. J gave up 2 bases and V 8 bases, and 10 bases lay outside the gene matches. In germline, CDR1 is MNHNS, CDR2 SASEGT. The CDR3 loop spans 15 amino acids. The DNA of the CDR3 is TGTGCCAGCCAAAGGGGCGGGAGCTCCACAGATACGCAGTATTTT. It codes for CASQRGGSSTDTQYF.

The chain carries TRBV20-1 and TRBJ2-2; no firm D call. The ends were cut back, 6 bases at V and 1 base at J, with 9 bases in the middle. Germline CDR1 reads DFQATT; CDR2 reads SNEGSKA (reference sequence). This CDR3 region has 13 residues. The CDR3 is CSATTGNTGELFF. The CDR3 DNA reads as TGCAGTGCCACCACGGGGAACACCGGGGAGCTGTTTTTT.

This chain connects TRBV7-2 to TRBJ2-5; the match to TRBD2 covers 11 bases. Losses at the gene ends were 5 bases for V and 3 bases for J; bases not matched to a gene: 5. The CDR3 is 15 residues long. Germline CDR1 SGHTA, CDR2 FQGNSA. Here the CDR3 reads CASSPAGLAEETQYF. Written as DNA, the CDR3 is TGTGCCAGCAGCCCAGCGGGACTAGCGGAAGAGACCCAGTACTTC.

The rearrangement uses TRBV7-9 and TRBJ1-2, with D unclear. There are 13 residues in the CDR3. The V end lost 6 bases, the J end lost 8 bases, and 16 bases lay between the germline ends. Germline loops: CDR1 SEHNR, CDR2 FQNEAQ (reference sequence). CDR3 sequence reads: CASSPSSEAGYTF. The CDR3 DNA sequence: TGTGCCAGCAGTCCAAGTTCCGAAGCCGGCTACACCTTC.

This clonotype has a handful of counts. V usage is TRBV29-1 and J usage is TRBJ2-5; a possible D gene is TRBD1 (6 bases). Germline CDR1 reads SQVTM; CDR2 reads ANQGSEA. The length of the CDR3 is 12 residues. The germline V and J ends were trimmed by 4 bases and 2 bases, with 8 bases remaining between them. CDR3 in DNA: TGCAGCGTTGGTGGACAGCAAGAGACCCAGTACTTC. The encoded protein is CSVGGQQETQYF.

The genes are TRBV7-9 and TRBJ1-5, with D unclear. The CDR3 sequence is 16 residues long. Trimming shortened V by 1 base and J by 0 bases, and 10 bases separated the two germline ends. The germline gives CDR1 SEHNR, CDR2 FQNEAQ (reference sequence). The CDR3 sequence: CASSLVGPYSNQPQHF. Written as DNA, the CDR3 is TGTGCCAGCAGCTTAGTGGGTCCTTATAGCAATCAGCCCCAGCATTTT.

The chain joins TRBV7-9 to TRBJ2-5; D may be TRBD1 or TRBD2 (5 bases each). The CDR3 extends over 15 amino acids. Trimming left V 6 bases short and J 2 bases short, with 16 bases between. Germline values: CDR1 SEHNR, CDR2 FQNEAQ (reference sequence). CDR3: CASSRDPALQETQYF. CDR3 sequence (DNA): TGTGCCAGCAGTCGGGACCCTGCCCTTCAAGAGACCCAGTACTTC.

In nucleotides, the CDR3 is TGTGCCAGCAGCCCATTAGGTGTGGCAGGGGCCCCTGAAGCTTTCTTT. Its translation is CASSPLGVAGAPEAFF. J is TRBJ1-1 and V is TRBV4-2; perhaps TRBD1 as D (6 bases). The germline gives CDR1 LGHNA, CDR2 YNFKEQ. Trimming cost V 4 bases and J 6 bases, with 21 bases left between them. The CDR3 has 16 amino acids.

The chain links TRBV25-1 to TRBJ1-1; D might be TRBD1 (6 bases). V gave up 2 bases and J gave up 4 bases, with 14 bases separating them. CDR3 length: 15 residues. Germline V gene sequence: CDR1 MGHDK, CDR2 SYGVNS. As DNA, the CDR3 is TGTGCCAGCAGTGAAATGGCAGGGGAAGCCACTGAAGCTTTCTTT. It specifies CASSEMAGEATEAFF.

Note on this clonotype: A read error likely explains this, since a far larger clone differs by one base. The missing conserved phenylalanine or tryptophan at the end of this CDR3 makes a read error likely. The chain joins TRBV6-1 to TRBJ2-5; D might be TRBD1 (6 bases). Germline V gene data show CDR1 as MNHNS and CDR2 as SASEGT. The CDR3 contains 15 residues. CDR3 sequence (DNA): TGCGCCAGCAGTGAGTGGTCAGGGGCCCAAGAGACCCAGTACTCC. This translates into CASSEWSGAQETQYS.

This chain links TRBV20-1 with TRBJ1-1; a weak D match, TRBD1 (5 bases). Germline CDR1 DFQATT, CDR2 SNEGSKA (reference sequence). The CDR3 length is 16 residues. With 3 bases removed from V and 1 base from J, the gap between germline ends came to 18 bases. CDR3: CSARGPVGATNTEAFF. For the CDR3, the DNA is TGCAGTGCTAGGGGGCCTGTAGGGGCCACGAACACTGAAGCTTTCTTT.

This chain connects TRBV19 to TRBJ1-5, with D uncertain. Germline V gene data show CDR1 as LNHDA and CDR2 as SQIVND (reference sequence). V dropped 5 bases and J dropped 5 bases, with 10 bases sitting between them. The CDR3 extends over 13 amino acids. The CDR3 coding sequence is TGTGCCAGTAGTCCCATGCGAGATCAGCCCCAGCATTTT. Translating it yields CASSPMRDQPQHF.

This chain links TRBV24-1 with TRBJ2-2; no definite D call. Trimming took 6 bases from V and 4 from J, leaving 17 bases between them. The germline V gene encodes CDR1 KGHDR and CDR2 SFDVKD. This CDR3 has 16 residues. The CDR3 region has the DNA TGTGCCACCAGTCGCCAAGTGGGGATCTTCACCGGGGAGCTGTTTTTT. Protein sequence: CATSRQVGIFTGELFF.

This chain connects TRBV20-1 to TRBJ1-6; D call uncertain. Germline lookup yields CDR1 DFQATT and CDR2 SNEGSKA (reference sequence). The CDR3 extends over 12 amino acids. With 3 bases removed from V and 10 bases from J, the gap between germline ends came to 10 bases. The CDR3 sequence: CSARGIRSPLHF. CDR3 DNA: TGCAGTGCTAGGGGAATTAGGTCACCCCTCCACTTT.

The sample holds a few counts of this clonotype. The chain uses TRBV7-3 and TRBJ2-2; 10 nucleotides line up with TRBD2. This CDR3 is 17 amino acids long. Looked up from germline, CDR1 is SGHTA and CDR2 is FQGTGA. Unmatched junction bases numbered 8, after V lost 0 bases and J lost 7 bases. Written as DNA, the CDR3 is TGTGCCAGCAGCTTAACGGCAGCGGGAGGGCCTGGCGGGGAGCTGTTTTTT. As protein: CASSLTAAGGPGGELFF. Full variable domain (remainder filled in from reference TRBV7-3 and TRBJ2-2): GAGVSQTPSNKVTEKGKYVELRCDPISGHTALYWYRQSLGQGPEFLIYFQGTGAADDSGLPNDRFFAVRPEGSVSTLKIQRTERGDSAVYLCASSLTAAGGPGGELFFGEGSRLTVL.

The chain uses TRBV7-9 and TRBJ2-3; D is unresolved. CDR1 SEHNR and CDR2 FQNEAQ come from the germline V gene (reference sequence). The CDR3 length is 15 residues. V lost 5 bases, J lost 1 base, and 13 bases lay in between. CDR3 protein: CASSLRPSGTDTQYF. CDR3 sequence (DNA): TGTGCCAGCAGCCTCCGGCCGTCCGGCACAGATACGCAGTATTTT.

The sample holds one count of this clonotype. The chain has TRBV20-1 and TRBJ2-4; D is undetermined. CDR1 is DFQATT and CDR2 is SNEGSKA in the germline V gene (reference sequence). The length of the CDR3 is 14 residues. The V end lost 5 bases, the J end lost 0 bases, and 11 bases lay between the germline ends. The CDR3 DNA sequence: TGCAGTGCTCCAATTCCACCAGCCAAAAACATTCAGTACTTC. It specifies CSAPIPPAKNIQYF.

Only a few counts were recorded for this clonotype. In DNA, the CDR3 is TGCAGTGCTAGGCTTAGCGGGAGGGCCCCAGATACGCAGTATTTT. It translates to CSARLSGRAPDTQYF. The chain recombines TRBV20-1 with TRBJ2-3; TRBD2 agrees at 11 bases. Germline V lookup: CDR1 DFQATT, CDR2 SNEGSKA (reference sequence). V was clipped by 3 bases and J by 4 bases; unmatched bases: 6. The CDR3 loop spans 15 amino acids.

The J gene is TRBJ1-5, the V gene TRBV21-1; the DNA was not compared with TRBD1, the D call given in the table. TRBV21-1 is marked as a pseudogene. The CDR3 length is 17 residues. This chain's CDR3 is CASSKVRDSYSNQPQHF. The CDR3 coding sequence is TGTGCCAGCAGCAAAGTGCGGGACAGCTATAGCAATCAGCCCCAGCATTTT.

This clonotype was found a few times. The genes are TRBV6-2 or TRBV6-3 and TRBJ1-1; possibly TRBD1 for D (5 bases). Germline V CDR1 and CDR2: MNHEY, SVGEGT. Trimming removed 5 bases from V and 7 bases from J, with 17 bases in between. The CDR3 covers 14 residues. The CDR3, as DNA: TGTGCCAGCAGTAAAACGGGGCAACGGGTTGAAGCTTTCTTT. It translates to CASSKTGQRVEAFF.

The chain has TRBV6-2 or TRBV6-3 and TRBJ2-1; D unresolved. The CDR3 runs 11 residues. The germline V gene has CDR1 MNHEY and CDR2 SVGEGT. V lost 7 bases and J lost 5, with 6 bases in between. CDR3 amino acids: CASNQHNEQFF. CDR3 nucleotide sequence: TGTGCCAGCAACCAACACAATGAGCAGTTCTTC.

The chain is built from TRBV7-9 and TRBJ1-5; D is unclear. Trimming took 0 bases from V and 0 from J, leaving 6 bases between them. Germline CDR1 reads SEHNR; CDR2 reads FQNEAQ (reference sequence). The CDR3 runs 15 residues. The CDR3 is CASSLAAGSNQPQHF. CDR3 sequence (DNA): TGTGCCAGCAGCTTAGCGGCGGGTAGCAATCAGCCCCAGCATTTT.

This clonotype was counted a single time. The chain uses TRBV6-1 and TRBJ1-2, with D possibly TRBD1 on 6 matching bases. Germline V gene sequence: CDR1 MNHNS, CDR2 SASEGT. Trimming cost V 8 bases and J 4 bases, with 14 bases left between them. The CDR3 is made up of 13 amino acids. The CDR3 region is CASAMDSTYGYTF. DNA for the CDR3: TGTGCCAGCGCGATGGACAGTACCTATGGCTACACCTTC.

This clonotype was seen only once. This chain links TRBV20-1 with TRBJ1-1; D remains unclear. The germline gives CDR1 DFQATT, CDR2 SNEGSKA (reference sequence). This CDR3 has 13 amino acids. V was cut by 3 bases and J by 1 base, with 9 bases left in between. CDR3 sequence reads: CSARLGRNTEAFF. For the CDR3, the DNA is TGCAGTGCTAGGCTGGGGAGGAACACTGAAGCTTTCTTT.